The next 23 T cell receptor beta chains were all read from a single sample in a study of CXCR3-negative and CXCR3-positive naive CD8 T cells. The method, 5' RACE with UMI labels, was used to prepare the TRB cDNA libraries. Following a re-call of the 5' RACE reads, TCRdb has one entry per CDR3 protein and lacks DNA. This sample's clone table lists under 85,000 distinct CDR3 sequences. The sample comprised naive CXCR3- CD8+ T cells from blood. Subset in this sample: CD45RO-CCR7+CD27+CD95- naive CD8+ T cells lacking CXCR3 (TNR3-). These receptors all stem from a human donor in good health. Some clones in this sample may be carry-over from other donors' samples.

V and J are TRBV29-1 and TRBJ2-7; the D call from TCRdb, TRBD2, cannot be confirmed without DNA. This CDR3 is 13 amino acids long. The germline gives CDR1 SQVTM, CDR2 ANQGSEA. The CDR3 protein is CSVEIAGFYQQYF.

J is TRBJ2-1 and V is TRBV29-1; the TCRdb D gene call, TRBD2, has no DNA to confirm it. The CDR3 contains 14 residues. Germline CDR1 reads SQVTM; CDR2 reads ANQGSEA. The chain's CDR3 is CSVALADTYNEQFF.

The rearrangement uses TRBV27 and TRBJ2-7. Germline loops: CDR1 MNHEY, CDR2 SMNVEV (reference sequence). This CDR3 contains 14 residues. Here the CDR3 reads CASRLLASSYEQYF.

The CDR3 spells CTGWGEYNEQFF. The chain combines TRBV29-1 with TRBJ2-1; the D call of TRBD2 rests on TCRdb alone, since no DNA is present to check it. There are 12 residues in the CDR3. The germline V gene has CDR1 SQVTM and CDR2 ANQGSEA.

The chain uses TRBV7-2 and TRBJ2-5; checking the TCRdb D call of TRBD2 is not possible without DNA. Germline loops: CDR1 SGHTA, CDR2 FQGNSA. The CDR3 consists of 17 residues. The CDR3 protein is CASSLDRLAAYQETQYF.

The V and J genes are TRBV5-1 and TRBJ2-1. In germline, CDR1 is SGHRS, CDR2 YFSETQ. The CDR3 has 13 residues. The chain's CDR3 is CASSLETSNEQFF.

The V gene is TRBV28, the J gene TRBJ2-3; the TRBD1 assignment by TCRdb is unverifiable without DNA. Germline V lookup: CDR1 MDHEN, CDR2 SYDVKM. The CDR3 sequence is 16 residues long. This CDR3 reads CASSLLSGQGSPLQYF.

This rearrangement joins TRBV7-9 to TRBJ2-4; the TCRdb call, TRBD2, lacks DNA for checking. Germline lookup yields CDR1 SEHNR and CDR2 FQNEAQ (reference sequence). CDR3 length: 20 amino acids. The CDR3 loop is CASSSPGLAGVREAKNIQYF.

The chain joins TRBV27 to TRBJ2-7. Looked up from germline, CDR1 is MNHEY and CDR2 is SMNVEV (reference sequence). This CDR3 comprises 11 residues. This chain's CDR3 is CAVGSAYEQYF.

The rearrangement links TRBV7-8 to TRBJ2-1. In germline, CDR1 is SGHVS, CDR2 FQNEAQ. The CDR3 is 14 residues long. CDR3 region: CASSFVGFYNEQFF. Complete variable domain (other parts from reference TRBV7-8 and TRBJ2-1): GAGVSQSPRYKVAKRGQDVALRCDPISGHVSLFWYQQALGQGPEFLTYFQNEAQLDKSGLPSDRFFAERPEGSVSTLKIQRTQQEDSAVYLCASSFVGFYNEQFFGPGTRLTVL.

The chain joins TRBV10-3 to TRBJ2-7; TCRdb picks TRBD1, but there is no DNA to check that call. CDR3 size: 14 residues. From germline, CDR1 is ENHRY and CDR2 SYGVKD. CDR3 region: CAISESQGWDEQYF.

The J gene is TRBJ2-2, the V gene TRBV29-1; TCRdb names TRBD1, which stays unverified in the absence of DNA. This CDR3 comprises 13 residues. Germline CDR1 and CDR2: SQVTM and ANQGSEA. This chain's CDR3 is CSVVSGDTGELFF.

This sequence joins TRBV7-9 and TRBJ2-7; the TCRdb D gene call, TRBD1, has no DNA to confirm it. CDR3 size: 12 residues. In germline, CDR1 is SEHNR, CDR2 FQNEAQ (reference sequence). CDR3 region: CASSPEGLEQYF.

The chain couples TRBV29-1 to TRBJ2-7; there is no DNA to check the TCRdb D call of TRBD1. Looked up from germline, CDR1 is SQVTM and CDR2 is ANQGSEA. CDR3 size: 15 residues. The chain's CDR3 is CSVGRDRGLSYEQYF.

CDR3 in amino acids: CASSSEGGQGYSYEQYF. The V gene is TRBV28, the J gene TRBJ2-7; TCRdb indicates TRBD1, and absent DNA this call remains unverified. Germline lookup yields CDR1 MDHEN and CDR2 SYDVKM. The CDR3 runs 17 residues.

The CDR3 region is CSAETSAGTDTQYF. V usage is TRBV29-1 and J usage is TRBJ2-3; the TCRdb D gene call, TRBD2, has no DNA to confirm it. CDR3 length: 14 amino acids. The germline CDR1 and CDR2 sequences are SQVTM and ANQGSEA.

The rearrangement links TRBV29-1 to TRBJ1-1; TCRdb's D call, TRBD1, is unchecked because there is no DNA. Germline V CDR1 and CDR2: SQVTM, ANQGSEA. The CDR3 runs to 11 residues. The CDR3 spells CSLWGPTEAFF.

The chain employs TRBV28 and TRBJ2-7; TCRdb names TRBD2, which stays unverified in the absence of DNA. The length of the CDR3 is 12 residues. The germline V gene has CDR1 MDHEN and CDR2 SYDVKM. The CDR3 spells CASSTGGGEQYF. Full variable domain (rest looked up from reference TRBV28 and TRBJ2-7): DVKVTQSSRYLVKRTGEKVFLECVQDMDHENMFWYRQDPGLGLRLIYFSYDVKMKEKGDIPEGYSVSREKKERFSLILESASTNQTSMYLCASSTGGGEQYFGPGTRLTVT.

The rearrangement uses TRBV7-9 and TRBJ1-2; TCRdb calls TRBD1, which cannot be checked without DNA. The CDR3 is 15 residues long. Germline V CDR1 and CDR2: SEHNR, FQNEAQ (reference sequence). This CDR3 reads CASSSTRRVEYGYTF.

The chain has TRBV4-3 and TRBJ1-4. This CDR3 has 15 residues. The germline V gene has CDR1 LGHNA and CDR2 YSLEER. The CDR3 is CANSQDGATNEKLFF.

The chain carries TRBV5-1 and TRBJ2-7. The length of the CDR3 is 12 residues. Germline V gene sequence: CDR1 SGHRS, CDR2 YFSETQ. This CDR3 is CASSGDFYEQYF.

This CDR3 is CATSDPRLPKETQYF. The rearrangement links TRBV24-1 to TRBJ2-5; TCRdb reports TRBD2, a call that lacks DNA to check it against. Germline CDR1 and CDR2: KGHDR and SFDVKD. This CDR3 is built from 15 residues.

The chain is built from TRBV29-1 and TRBJ2-3; TCRdb reports TRBD2, a call that lacks DNA to check it against. The germline CDR1 and CDR2 sequences are SQVTM and ANQGSEA. The CDR3 is 12 residues long. CDR3 in amino acids: CSGLLARDTQYF.